Listed below are T cell receptor beta chains from one sample, sequenced in a study of blood T cell repertoires in COVID-19. Sequenced by immunoSEQ multiplex PCR; TCRdb stores in-frame clones only, minus some. The table has about 93,000 clones, roughly nine tenths seen once; the top ten hold around 1.5%. Source material: peripheral blood. Receptors were obtained from a human donor with active COVID-19. The donor label of this sample is uncertain. Each CDR3 is given with its conserved first and last residue. The D gene is left open where the match is weak. Clone sizes are given selectively: once, few, many, or a class where the clone is expanded.

CDR3 protein	CDR3 DNA	clone size	D gene	J gene	V gene
CASRRVDYSNQPQHF	TGTGCCAGCAGGAGGGTGGATTATAGCAATCAGCCCCAGCATTTT	.	.	TRBJ1-5	TRBV5-8
CASSPQGLGNQPQHF	TGTGCCAGCAGCCCACAGGGTCTGGGCAATCAGCCCCAGCATTTT	.	.	TRBJ1-5	TRBV7-6
CASSERSGRTRSYEQYF	TGTGCCAGCAGTGAAAGAAGCGGCAGAACAAGATCCTACGAGCAGTACTTC	.	.	TRBJ2-7	TRBV6-1
CASSIQGLGTEAFF	TGTGCCAGTAGTATACAGGGGCTGGGGACTGAAGCTTTCTTT	once	.	TRBJ1-1	TRBV19
CAISASGGANYNEQFF	TGTGCCATCAGTGCTAGCGGGGGGGCCAACTACAATGAGCAGTTCTTC	.	TRBD2	TRBJ2-1	TRBV10-3
CASSRQDYEQYF	TGTGCCAGCTCACGACAGGACTACGAGCAGTACTTC	once	.	TRBJ2-7	TRBV18
CASSYSGGWETQYF	TGTGCCAGCAGTTACTCAGGGGGATGGGAGACCCAGTACTTC	.	.	TRBJ2-5	TRBV6-5
CASSLASGTVTYEQYF	TGCGCCAGCAGCCTGGCCTCCGGGACAGTCACCTACGAGCAGTACTTC	.	TRBD1	TRBJ2-7	TRBV5-1
CAWSLLPLDRAPFHAF	TGTGCCTGGAGTCTCTTACCTTTGGACAGGGCGCCTTTTCACGCCTTC	.	TRBD1	TRBJ1-2	TRBV30
CASSLIGTGPNTEAFF	TGTGCCAGCAGCTTAATTGGGACAGGCCCGAACACTGAAGCTTTCTTT	.	TRBD1	TRBJ1-1	TRBV7-3
CASSLAGTSNEQFF	TGTGCCAGCAGTTTGGCCGGGACATCTAATGAGCAGTTCTTC	.	.	TRBJ2-1	TRBV27
CASKSGQGVNEQYF	TGTGCCAGTAAGTCGGGACAGGGTGTGAACGAGCAGTACTTC	.	TRBD1	TRBJ2-7	TRBV19